These T cell receptor beta chains were read from a single sample in a study of T cells after yellow fever vaccination. TCRdb reprocessed the 5' RACE reads via MiXCR and lists one record per CDR3 protein. The data contain a few hundred thousand distinct CDR3 sequences, roughly 6.8% of them singletons. The specimen comprised PBMCs, sampled around 45 days after the first yellow fever vaccination. The receptors stem from a man aged 18 to 30 who received the YFV17D yellow fever vaccine. The conserved cysteine and the conserved F or W are not part of the CDR3 here. Clone size is shown for a subset of rows, as once, few, many or a class of expanded clone.

v_call: TRBV7-2; j_call: TRBJ2-5; clone_size: many; cdr3_aa: ASSWGDREKETQY
v_call: TRBV4-1; j_call: TRBJ2-3; clone_size: few; cdr3_aa: ASRDTGITSTDTQY
v_call: TRBV19; j_call: TRBJ2-5; clone_size: .; cdr3_aa: ASSGGPTIQETQY
v_call: TRBV20-1; j_call: TRBJ2-3; clone_size: .; cdr3_aa: SAPGLSGGLGDTQY
v_call: TRBV5-1; j_call: TRBJ2-2; clone_size: many; cdr3_aa: ASSPEGGGHTGELF
v_call: TRBV5-1; j_call: TRBJ2-7; clone_size: few; cdr3_aa: ASSLGTGEQY
v_call: TRBV9; j_call: TRBJ1-4; clone_size: .; cdr3_aa: ASSTTGGGNEKLF
v_call: TRBV5-1; j_call: TRBJ1-1; clone_size: .; cdr3_aa: ASSVGLGTEAF
v_call: TRBV4-3; j_call: TRBJ2-3; clone_size: few; cdr3_aa: ASSQDDTSTDTQY
v_call: TRBV5-6; j_call: TRBJ2-2; clone_size: few; cdr3_aa: ASSGWGLAGPGELF
v_call: TRBV12-3/TRBV12-4; j_call: TRBJ1-1; clone_size: many; cdr3_aa: ASSRTGDRTEAF
v_call: TRBV18; j_call: TRBJ2-7; clone_size: .; cdr3_aa: ASSPSRVAYEQY
v_call: TRBV7-9; j_call: TRBJ2-5; clone_size: .; cdr3_aa: ASSLGTGRGETQY
v_call: TRBV5-6; j_call: TRBJ2-7; clone_size: .; cdr3_aa: ASSLAGQGIEQY
v_call: TRBV14; j_call: TRBJ2-1; clone_size: .; cdr3_aa: ASSQDKPSGGPWQF
v_call: TRBV7-8; j_call: TRBJ1-2; clone_size: few; cdr3_aa: ASSSPPDRGEGYT
v_call: TRBV3-1; j_call: TRBJ2-3; clone_size: few; cdr3_aa: ASSHLTGGAADTQY
v_call: TRBV4-1; j_call: TRBJ2-1; clone_size: .; cdr3_aa: ASSQRLTGGSYNEQF
v_call: TRBV7-9; j_call: TRBJ2-5; clone_size: .; cdr3_aa: ASSELETQY
v_call: TRBV20-1; j_call: TRBJ2-2; clone_size: .; cdr3_aa: SASSSGGANTGELF
v_call: TRBV11-1; j_call: TRBJ2-3; clone_size: .; cdr3_aa: ASSFSGTGRPYFTDTQY
v_call: TRBV28; j_call: TRBJ2-3; clone_size: many; cdr3_aa: ASGDTQY
v_call: TRBV5-5; j_call: TRBJ1-4; clone_size: .; cdr3_aa: ASSVDPGTDEKLF
v_call: TRBV20-1; j_call: TRBJ2-3; clone_size: once; cdr3_aa: SATGGGGNTQY
v_call: TRBV5-1; j_call: TRBJ2-5; clone_size: .; cdr3_aa: ASSPGTGGSETQY
v_call: TRBV29-1; j_call: TRBJ1-2; clone_size: few; cdr3_aa: SVAISYYGYT
v_call: TRBV12-5; j_call: TRBJ2-3; clone_size: few; cdr3_aa: ASGYGLAADTQY
v_call: TRBV7-2; j_call: TRBJ2-5; clone_size: .; cdr3_aa: ASSLGGLAAQETQY
v_call: TRBV7-2; j_call: TRBJ1-1; clone_size: .; cdr3_aa: ASSFGAPTEAF
v_call: TRBV6-1; j_call: TRBJ1-3; clone_size: .; cdr3_aa: ASRKTRVSGNTIY
v_call: TRBV5-1; j_call: TRBJ2-5; clone_size: few; cdr3_aa: ASSLDQGPLRETQY
v_call: TRBV20-1; j_call: TRBJ2-3; clone_size: many; cdr3_aa: SALGQSTDTQY
v_call: TRBV11-2; j_call: TRBJ1-6; clone_size: .; cdr3_aa: ASSPVGYENSPLH
v_call: TRBV6-1; j_call: TRBJ1-1; clone_size: many; cdr3_aa: ASSLPGGGEAF
v_call: TRBV29-1; j_call: TRBJ1-1; clone_size: few; cdr3_aa: SVELAGNTEAF
v_call: TRBV7-2; j_call: TRBJ2-3; clone_size: .; cdr3_aa: ASRPRPQGTQY
v_call: TRBV12-3/TRBV12-4; j_call: TRBJ2-2; clone_size: .; cdr3_aa: ASSPEVPGELF
v_call: TRBV3-1; j_call: TRBJ1-2; clone_size: .; cdr3_aa: ASSPTGPSYGYT
v_call: TRBV5-4; j_call: TRBJ1-4; clone_size: .; cdr3_aa: ASSIDRGLEKLF
v_call: TRBV6-2/TRBV6-3; j_call: TRBJ2-5; clone_size: few; cdr3_aa: ASSKRWTQY